What follows are 14 T cell receptor beta chains derived from one specimen sequenced in a study of blood T cells in healthy people across ages. The second PCR ran about 6 to 11 cycles with a sample-barcoded 5' primer and J-beta primers. TCRdb analysed the 5' RACE reads with MiXCR anew, one entry per CDR3 protein. The table has 700,000 or so distinct CDR3 sequences, roughly 43% seen once. The sequenced sample was blood. The receptors stem from a man older than 75 in good health.

V and J are TRBV27 and TRBJ2-4; TRBD1 matches 9 bases. The CDR3 spans 16 residues. V dropped 7 bases and J dropped 1; count of bases not matched to a gene: 8. The germline CDR1 and CDR2 sequences are MNHEY and SMNVEV (reference sequence). As DNA, the CDR3 is TGTGCCAGCAACCCACAGGGGGCTTTGGCCAAAAACATTCAGTACTTC. Translated, it gives CASNPQGALAKNIQYF.

V and J are TRBV7-3 and TRBJ2-1, with TRBD2 matching 8 bases. The CDR3 length is 15 residues. J gave up 12 bases and V 0 bases, and 10 bases lay outside the gene matches. Germline V lookup: CDR1 SGHTA, CDR2 FQGTGA. The CDR3 coding sequence is TGTGCCAGCAGCTTAACTAGCGGGATCACAGATACGCAGTTCTTC. Translation: CASSLTSGITDTQFF.

This clonotype turned up a few times. The chain carries TRBV20-1 and TRBJ2-5; 11 bases are a match to TRBD1. CDR3 size: 16 residues. Germline CDR1 and CDR2: DFQATT and SNEGSKA (reference sequence). Unmatched junction bases numbered 13, after V lost 6 bases and J lost 4 bases. In DNA form, the CDR3 reads TGCAGTGCCGGAGGACAGGGGGCTTTCGGGGTAGAGACCCAGTACTTC. As protein: CSAGGQGAFGVETQYF.

The chain joins TRBV12-3 or TRBV12-4 to TRBJ2-2, with TRBD2 matching over 7 bases. The CDR3 sequence is 13 residues long. The junction had 3 bases not matched to a gene; V was cut back by 3 bases and J by 8 bases. For the CDR3, the DNA is TGTGCCAGCAGTTTGTCTAGCGGAGGGGAGCTGTTTTTT. Translating it yields CASSLSSGGELFF.

This clonotype was observed a single time. This could be a read error, since a much larger clone is one nucleotide away. The chain recombines TRBV5-6 with TRBJ2-3, with D tentatively TRBD2 (6 bases). The CDR3 is 15 amino acids. Germline V gene data show CDR1 as SGHDT and CDR2 as YYEEEE. Deletions cut 5 bases from V and 2 bases from J, with 15 bases between. CDR3 region: CASRVAADLTDTQYF. The DNA for the CDR3 is TGTGCCAGCAGGGTAGCGGCAGACCTCACAGATACGCAGTATTTT. Looking up the rest from reference TRBV5-6 and TRBJ2-3 gives the full variable domain: DAGVTQSPTHLIKTRGQQVTLRCSPKSGHDTVSWYQQALGQGPQFIFQYYEEEERQRGNFPDRFSGHQFPNYSSELNVNALLLGDSALYLCASRVAADLTDTQYFGPGTRLTVL.

The chain links TRBV6-2 or TRBV6-3 to TRBJ1-5; 9 positions match TRBD1. V dropped 0 bases and J dropped 1; count of bases not matched to a gene: 16. The CDR3 is 21 amino acids. Germline V gene lookup returns CDR1 MNHEY and CDR2 SVGEGT. The CDR3 DNA is TGTGCCAGCAGTTACTCGTACCTAGCAATACAGGGGGCAGAGAGCAATCAGCCCCAGCATTTT. Translating it yields CASSYSYLAIQGAESNQPQHF.

The chain links TRBV7-3 to TRBJ2-7; 7 positions match TRBD2. The J segment lost 7 bases and the V segment lost 2 bases, leaving 8 bases of the junction unmatched. The germline V gene encodes CDR1 SGHTA and CDR2 FQGTGA. This CDR3 spans 14 amino acids. CDR3 DNA: TGTGCCAGCAGCTTAGGACTAGGGGTAGGGGAGCAGTACTTC. Translation gives CASSLGLGVGEQYF.

CDR3 in amino acids: CASRNTGAYEKLFF. The CDR3 DNA is TGCGCCAGCAGAAATACAGGGGCCTACGAAAAACTGTTTTTT. The V and J genes are TRBV4-3 and TRBJ1-4; 7 bases line up with TRBD1. From germline, CDR1 is LGHNA and CDR2 YSLEER. The CDR3 totals 14 residues. V lost 6 bases, J lost 8 bases, and 9 bases stayed unmatched.

Ten or more counts support this clonotype. This chain uses TRBV4-1 with TRBJ1-2; maybe TRBD1 (5 bases). Trimming left V 1 base short and J 4 bases short, with 13 bases between. This CDR3 region has 15 residues. Per germline, CDR1 MGHRA and CDR2 YSYEKL. The CDR3 loop reads CASSQVVGQGYGYTF. CDR3 nucleotides: TGCGCCAGCAGCCAAGTCGTGGGTCAGGGCTATGGCTACACCTTC.

CDR3: CASSENRGRMGYTF. As DNA, the CDR3 is TGTGCCAGCAGTGAAAACAGGGGGCGTATGGGCTACACCTTC. The chain recombines TRBV6-5 with TRBJ1-2, with TRBD1 matching 9 bases. With V trimmed by 5 bases and J by 8 bases, 9 bases remained unmatched. This CDR3 contains 14 residues. Germline CDR1 and CDR2: MNHEY and SVGAGI.

The chain employs TRBV6-1 and TRBJ1-5; D is ambiguous. Germline-derived CDR1 and CDR2 are MNHNS and SASEGT. This CDR3 contains 14 residues. V lost 0 bases, J lost 2 bases, and 5 bases lay in between. The chain's CDR3 is CASSEAGGNQPQHF. The CDR3 nucleotides are TGTGCCAGCAGTGAAGCCGGGGGCAATCAGCCCCAGCATTTT.

This clonotype was counted between two and nine times. This sequence joins TRBV3-1 and TRBJ2-1; 12 nucleotides agree with TRBD1. J was trimmed by 7 bases and V by 6 bases; bases with no gene match: 10. Germline CDR1 LGHDT, CDR2 YNNKEL (reference sequence). The CDR3 is 16 residues long. As DNA, the CDR3 is TGTGCCAGCAGATTCAGAGGGACAGGGGGCTTAAATGAGCAGTTCTTC. It yields the protein CASRFRGTGGLNEQFF.

This clonotype was found a few times. The chain carries TRBV4-2 and TRBJ2-7; D may match TRBD1 or TRBD2 (5 bases each). Trimming took off 0 bases at V and 2 bases at J, with 11 bases between the two ends. The CDR3 consists of 15 residues. Germline CDR1 LGHNA, CDR2 YNFKEQ. CDR3 residues: CASSQDRDATYEQYF. The CDR3 DNA is TGTGCCAGCAGCCAAGATCGGGACGCGACCTACGAGCAGTACTTC.

In this sample, this clonotype turned up a few times. The V and J genes are TRBV6-2 or TRBV6-3 and TRBJ2-5; 7 bases map to TRBD1. The J call is in doubt because the DNA end fits TRBJ2-7 better. The CDR3 length is 11 residues. Looked up from germline, CDR1 is MNHEY and CDR2 is SVGEGT. In nucleotides, the CDR3 is TGTGCCAGCAGAGACAGGGACGAGCAGTACTTC. As protein: CASRDRDEQYF.